This TCR beta chain was sequenced during a study of blood T cell repertoires in COVID-19. Study context: Donors in the United States, Italy and Spain gave samples during acute or convalescent COVID-19.

Per the original methods: Reference gene primer amplification gave nucleated cell count estimates. The assay was immunoSEQ multiplex PCR, and TCRdb's table has in-frame clones only and misses some. Clonal size and the V and J genes are those of that table, whereas D and trimming came from the DNA. The table lists under 20,000 clones, roughly 87% of them singletons, with about 13% in the top ten. The V segment lost 3 bases and the J segment 5 bases; nucleotides outside the gene matches: 6. CDR1 and CDR2 (germline): SGDLS, YYNGEE. The length of the CDR3 is 16 residues. The receptor's source is a man in his sixties with active COVID-19. Sequenced sample: peripheral blood. The chain couples TRBV9 to TRBJ2-5; 14 nucleotides agree with TRBD2. CDR3 nucleotides: TGTGCCAGCAGCGCAGGACTAGCGGGGGGCGGTGAGACCCAGTACTTC. Protein sequence: CASSAGLAGGGETQYF.